This T cell receptor (beta chain) came from a study of post-analysis software for immune sequencing data. This CDR3 comprises 14 residues. V was clipped by 5 bases and J by 1 base, with 8 bases between them. Germline lookup yields CDR1 SEHNR and CDR2 FQNEAQ (reference sequence). Presence of unique molecular identifiers characterized the TCR beta cDNA libraries. Via MiXCR, TCRdb re-called the PCR reads, giving one row per CDR3 protein. Of some 260,000 distinct CDR3 sequences in the sample, 36% were seen once. Study-level results: The five TRBV segments detected at higher frequency in patients than in controls included TRBV5-6, TRBV5-1 and TRBV20-1.

In its sample, this clonotype was seen a few times. Its target is not known. The receptor's source is a girl aged 10 to 17 with multiple sclerosis. V and J are TRBV7-9 and TRBJ2-2; D unclear. Sequences were obtained from blood. CDR3 loop: CASSQKLNTGELFF. DNA of the CDR3: TGTGCCAGCAGCCAGAAGCTGAACACCGGGGAGCTGTTTTTT.